These 10 T cell receptor beta chains share one sample of origin, sequenced in a study of T cell repertoires in cytomegalovirus infection. TCRdb reprocessed the reads via MiXCR and lists one record per CDR3 protein. Of 200,000 or so distinct CDR3 sequences in the sample, 28% were seen once. The sample consisted of PBMCs. These TCRs come from a human donor in good health (CMV status not recorded). Some clones in this sample may be carry-over from other donors' samples.

This rearrangement joins TRBV20-1 to TRBJ2-6; TRBD1 is a possible D gene (6 bases). V was shortened by 1 base and J by 3 bases, with 16 bases between the two germline ends. Germline V lookup: CDR1 DFQATT, CDR2 SNEGSKA (reference sequence). The CDR3 contains 17 residues. CDR3 region: CSARATGILGGANVLTF. The CDR3 region has the DNA TGCAGTGCTAGAGCAACAGGGATTCTAGGTGGGGCCAACGTCCTGACTTTC.

This clonotype was counted many times. V is TRBV7-6 and J is TRBJ2-3; 8 bases line up with TRBD1. The CDR3 totals 18 residues. Germline V CDR1 and CDR2: SGHVS, FNYEAQ. V shed 4 bases and J 5 bases; nucleotides not matched to a gene: 17. CDR3 in amino acids: CASSSNYPRTGRKDTQYF. DNA for the CDR3: TGTGCCAGCAGCTCCAATTACCCGCGGACAGGGCGAAAAGATACGCAGTATTTT.

There are many counts of this clonotype. The chain employs TRBV7-2 and TRBJ1-1; D uncertain. The CDR3 is made up of 12 amino acids. Trimming cost V 7 bases and J 1 base, with 7 bases left between them. Germline assignment: CDR1 SGHTA and CDR2 FQGNSA. CDR3 nucleotide sequence: TGTGCCAGCACCGACACGAACACTGAAGCTTTCTTT. Its protein is CASTDTNTEAFF.

This clonotype has a count of ten or more. This chain connects TRBV7-2 to TRBJ2-6, with D perhaps TRBD2 (7 bases). V shed 5 bases and J shed 0 bases, with 17 bases lying between them. Per germline, CDR1 SGHTA and CDR2 FQGNSA. The CDR3 loop spans 18 amino acids. This chain's CDR3 is CASSTWGGPSSGANVLTF. CDR3 nucleotide sequence: TGTGCCAGCAGCACTTGGGGGGGGCCGAGCTCTGGGGCCAACGTCCTGACTTTC.

J is TRBJ1-2 and V is TRBV7-2; D may be TRBD1 (6 bases). Looked up from germline, CDR1 is SGHTA and CDR2 is FQGNSA. This CDR3 contains 14 residues. V was pared by 5 bases and J by 9 bases, with 19 bases between. The chain's CDR3 is CASSTRMGGHSYTF. The CDR3 coding sequence is TGTGCCAGCAGCACTAGAATGGGGGGCCATAGCTACACCTTC.

CDR3 residues: CASSHMNTEAFF. CDR3 coding DNA: TGTGCCAGCAGCCATATGAACACTGAAGCTTTCTTT. The gene calls are TRBV11-2 and TRBJ1-1; D remains ambiguous. Per the germline V gene, CDR1 is SGHAT and CDR2 is FQNNGV. CDR3 length: 12 amino acids. V gave up 5 bases and J gave up 0 bases, with 4 bases separating them.

This clonotype was found a few times. The genes are TRBV29-1 and TRBJ2-7, with 9 bases that match TRBD1. V was clipped by 5 bases and J by 2 bases; unmatched bases: 4. Germline CDR1 SQVTM, CDR2 ANQGSEA. The CDR3 length is 13 residues. The CDR3, as DNA: TGCAGCGTTCGGGACAGGGTCACCTACGAGCAGTACTTC. It encodes CSVRDRVTYEQYF.

The chain combines TRBV4-3 with TRBJ1-4, with 7 bases fitting TRBD1. The ends lost 0 bases at V and 7 bases at J; junction bases unmatched: 5. In germline, CDR1 is LGHNA, CDR2 YSLEER. This CDR3 has 15 amino acids. The CDR3 region has the DNA TGCGCCAGCAGCCAAGAGCAGGGGGAGGGTGAAAAACTGTTTTTT. Its protein product is CASSQEQGEGEKLFF.

V and J are TRBV4-1 and TRBJ2-5; D not resolved. Germline V lookup: CDR1 MGHRA, CDR2 YSYEKL. The V end lost 1 base, the J end lost 5 bases, and 14 bases lay between the germline ends. The CDR3 has 15 residues. CDR3 in DNA: TGCGCCAGCAGCCAAGTCGGAGTTGCGGCGGAGACCCAGTACTTC. Encoded protein: CASSQVGVAAETQYF.

The chain couples TRBV12-3 or TRBV12-4 to TRBJ1-2; a weak D match, TRBD1 (5 bases). V lost 3 bases, J lost 4 bases, and 18 bases lay in between. This CDR3 has 16 amino acids. CDR3 amino acids: CASSLISQGFSYGYTF. The CDR3 bases are TGTGCCAGCAGTTTGATTTCCCAGGGATTTTCCTATGGCTACACCTTC.